The 14 T cell receptor beta chains reported below all come from one sample, sequenced in a study of T cell responses to AZD1222 COVID-19 vaccine. Generated by immunoSEQ multiplex PCR, the TCRdb table keeps only in-frame clones and is missing some. The sample lists some 24,000 clones; about 88% were seen once. The material sequenced was peripheral blood, taken 28 days after the second AZD1222 dose. These receptors were obtained from an adult who received the AZD1222 COVID-19 vaccine.

To note about this clone: One end of the junction fails to match germline, which may point to a read error. The CDR3 loop reads CAWRGRGGLGVSPLHF. Written as DNA, the CDR3 is TGTGCCTGGAGAGGAAGGGGAGGTTTAGGTGTATCACCCCTTCACTTT. The chain couples TRBV30 to TRBJ1-6; D possibly corresponds to TRBD1 (5 bases). Germline lookup yields CDR1 GTSNPN and CDR2 SVGIG (reference sequence). This CDR3 is built from 16 residues.

The chain employs TRBV18 and TRBJ2-3; TRBD2 agrees at 15 bases. CDR1 KGHSH and CDR2 LQKENI come from the germline V gene. The J segment lost 1 base and the V segment lost 2 bases, leaving 4 bases of the junction unmatched. The CDR3 runs 18 residues. The CDR3 bases are TGTGCCAGCTCACCAGGACTAGCGGGGGGGCAGGGCACAGATACGCAGTATTTT. Amino acid sequence: CASSPGLAGGQGTDTQYF. The whole variable domain, remainder taken from reference TRBV18 and TRBJ2-3, is NAGVMQNPRHLVRRRGQEARLRCSPMKGHSHVYWYRQLPEEGLKFMVYLQKENIIDESGMPKERFSAEFPKEGPSILRIQQVVRGDSAAYFCASSPGLAGGQGTDTQYFGPGTRLTVL.

This chain connects TRBV18 to TRBJ2-1; D possibly corresponds to TRBD2 (6 bases). This CDR3 region has 15 residues. The V end lost 3 bases, the J end lost 3 bases, and 12 bases lay between the germline ends. Germline values: CDR1 KGHSH, CDR2 LQKENI. Written as DNA, the CDR3 is TGTGCCAGCTCACCGGGCGGGGTGAGCTACAATGAGCAGTTCTTC. This encodes CASSPGGVSYNEQFF.

The rearrangement links TRBV5-1 to TRBJ2-5; 9 nucleotides line up with TRBD1. The CDR3 has 15 residues. The germline gives CDR1 SGHRS, CDR2 YFSETQ. V shed 3 bases and J 5 bases; nucleotides not matched to a gene: 8. CDR3 residues: CASSSLTGGWETQYF. In DNA, the CDR3 is TGCGCCAGCAGCTCGCTTACAGGGGGCTGGGAGACCCAGTACTTC.

The gene calls are TRBV11-3 and TRBJ2-7; maybe TRBD2 (5 bases). CDR1 is SGHNT, CDR2 YENEEA, per germline. The length of the CDR3 is 13 residues. Trimming pared 5 bases from V and 1 base from J, leaving 9 bases between. CDR3 nucleotides: TGTGCCAGCAGCGTCGGGGAGTCCTACGAGCAGTACTTC. Translation: CASSVGESYEQYF.

The chain has TRBV6-1 and TRBJ2-1; 9 positions agree with TRBD2. The germline CDR1 and CDR2 sequences are MNHNS and SASEGT. The CDR3 runs 16 residues. The J segment lost 3 bases and the V segment lost 4 bases, leaving 7 bases of the junction unmatched. The CDR3 DNA follows: TGTGCCAGCAGTGTTTTGGCTAGCGGGAACTACAATGAGCAGTTCTTC. Its translation is CASSVLASGNYNEQFF.

The chain is built from TRBV5-6 and TRBJ2-5; TRBD1 matches at 7 bases. The CDR3 covers 16 residues. Per the germline V gene, CDR1 is SGHDT and CDR2 is YYEEEE. The V gene end was trimmed by 6 bases and the J gene end by 7 bases; junction bases not matched to a gene: 18. The CDR3: CASTQIEGAEGVTQYF. CDR3 bases: TGTGCCAGCACGCAAATAGAGGGGGCTGAAGGGGTGACCCAGTACTTC.

This CDR3 reads CASSLFAGVADREGRGYGYTF. Written as DNA, the CDR3 is TGTGCCAGCAGTTTATTCGCGGGTGTGGCAGACAGGGAGGGCCGGGGCTATGGCTACACCTTC. This sequence joins TRBV28 and TRBJ1-2; 7 bases fit TRBD1. With V trimmed by 1 base and J by 4 bases, 24 bases remained unmatched. In germline, CDR1 is MDHEN, CDR2 SYDVKM. The CDR3 has 21 residues.

J is TRBJ1-4 and V is TRBV2; TRBD1 matches at 9 bases. J was trimmed by 2 bases and V by 4 bases; bases with no gene match: 8. Germline V gene lookup returns CDR1 SNHLY and CDR2 FYNNEI. The CDR3 has 17 residues. The CDR3 nucleotides read TGTGCCAGCAGTGGGGGACAGGGAGTTTCGACTAATGAAAAACTGTTTTTT. Residues: CASSGGQGVSTNEKLFF.

This chain links TRBV18 with TRBJ1-1; no firm D call. Germline CDR1 is KGHSH and CDR2 is LQKENI. This CDR3 contains 15 residues. Trimming left V 3 bases short and J 0 bases short, with 11 bases between. The CDR3 DNA follows: TGTGCCAGCTCACCTCTTCTCTCAATGAACACTGAAGCTTTCTTT. Its translation: CASSPLLSMNTEAFF.

A word on this clone: The same CDR3 arises from other DNA sequences in this sample as well. The CDR3 region is CASSPPGTGNYGYTF. The CDR3, as DNA: TGTGCCAGCTCACCACCTGGGACAGGGAACTATGGCTACACCTTC. This chain uses TRBV18 with TRBJ1-2, with 9 bases that match TRBD1. This CDR3 spans 15 amino acids. Germline V gives CDR1 KGHSH, CDR2 LQKENI. J was trimmed by 2 bases and V by 0 bases; bases with no gene match: 1. The complete variable domain, with remaining parts taken from reference TRBV18 and TRBJ1-2, reads NAGVMQNPRHLVRRRGQEARLRCSPMKGHSHVYWYRQLPEEGLKFMVYLQKENIIDESGMPKERFSAEFPKEGPSILRIQQVVRGDSAAYFCASSPPGTGNYGYTFGSGTRLTVV.

The genes are TRBV7-2 and TRBJ2-7; 8 bases align to TRBD1. The CDR3 loop spans 16 amino acids. Trimming took 0 bases from V and 1 from J; bases not matched to a gene: 5. Germline CDR1 reads SGHTA; CDR2 reads FQGNSA. The chain's CDR3 is CASSLAGQGLSYEQYF. The CDR3 DNA reads as TGTGCCAGCAGCTTAGCCGGACAGGGCTTATCCTACGAGCAGTACTTC.

This sequence joins TRBV5-5 and TRBJ2-7, with a tentative D call TRBD2 (6 bases). Trimming took 0 bases from V and 6 from J, leaving 10 bases between them. This CDR3 is 13 amino acids long. CDR1 is SGHKS and CDR2 is YYEKEE in the germline V gene (reference sequence). CDR3 in DNA: TGTGCCAGCAGCTTGGCCAGCGGGTTCGAGCAGTACTTC. It translates to CASSLASGFEQYF.

The chain carries TRBV7-6 and TRBJ2-1; perhaps TRBD1 as D (6 bases). The CDR3 spans 15 residues. V was clipped by 5 bases and J by 0 bases, with 11 bases between them. Germline lookup yields CDR1 SGHVS and CDR2 FNYEAQ. The CDR3 DNA follows: TGTGCCAGCAGCCGCCAGGGGAGCTCCTACAATGAGCAGTTCTTC. Protein sequence: CASSRQGSSYNEQFF.